The sequence of this T cell receptor beta chain was determined in a study of cytomegalovirus exposure and HLA in healthy donors. 13 Jbeta primers and 60 Vbeta primers were used for the PCR. The assay was immunoSEQ multiplex PCR, and TCRdb's table has in-frame clones only and misses some. The sample totals about 170,000 clones; its top ten clones hold around 0.8%. The CDR3 spans 15 residues. Germline V gene sequence: CDR1 SGHRS, CDR2 YFSETQ. Trimming took 4 bases from V and 7 from J; bases not matched to a gene: 6. The clonotype originates from a woman younger than 35 in good health and CMV-seropositive. J is TRBJ2-7 and V is TRBV5-1, with 15 bases fitting TRBD2. Material: PBMCs. The CDR3 sequence is CASSPPGLAGGEQYF. CDR3 coding DNA: TGCGCCAGCAGCCCTCCGGGACTAGCGGGAGGTGAGCAGTACTTC.